These 10 T cell receptor beta chains originate from one sample sequenced in a study of OX40 agonist ivuxolimab in advanced cancers. Using immunoSEQ multiplex PCR, the repertoire was profiled, and TCRdb retains in-frame clones only, with some absent. Found here are about 83,000 clones, 88% of them singletons; the top ten hold 0.72%. Sequencing used CD4+ or CD8+ T cells sorted from blood, obtained in a trial of the OX40 agonist ivuxolimab. The receptors come from an adult with an advanced solid tumor such as melanoma, head and neck, liver or kidney cancer.

This sequence joins TRBV11-3 and TRBJ2-7; D might be TRBD2 (6 bases). CDR3 length: 13 residues. Germline V CDR1 and CDR2: SGHNT, YENEEA. Deletions cut 1 base from V and 5 bases from J, with 9 bases between. The CDR3 sequence is CASSLGGVHEQYF. The CDR3 DNA reads TGTGCCAGCAGCTTAGGGGGGGTCCACGAGCAGTACTTC.

This clone was seen more than once but under ten times. CDR3 amino acids: CASSLESNQPQHF. The CDR3 DNA is TGCGCCAGCAGCTTGGAAAGCAATCAGCCCCAGCATTTT. The V and J genes are TRBV5-1 and TRBJ1-5, with unresolved D. Per germline, CDR1 SGHRS and CDR2 YFSETQ. CDR3 size: 13 residues. The germline V and J ends were trimmed by 0 bases and 1 base, with 2 bases remaining between them.

The chain combines TRBV4-1 with TRBJ2-7, with 9 nucleotides matching TRBD1. V shed 1 base, J shed 3 bases, and the junction held 22 bases outside the gene matches. Germline CDR1 reads MGHRA; CDR2 reads YSYEKL. The CDR3 loop spans 21 amino acids. The CDR3 region is CASSQGPQGALSHVLSYEQYF. The CDR3 DNA follows: TGCGCCAGCAGCCAAGGACCACAGGGGGCCCTATCCCATGTCCTCAGCTACGAGCAGTACTTC.

The CDR3 loop reads CASNLQGAGGYTF. DNA for the CDR3: TGTGCCAGCAACCTACAGGGGGCTGGTGGCTACACCTTC. The V and J genes are TRBV2 and TRBJ1-2; 9 bases fit TRBD1. V shed 7 bases and J 7 bases; nucleotides not matched to a gene: 7. The germline V gene encodes CDR1 SNHLY and CDR2 FYNNEI. This CDR3 has 13 residues.

The chain combines TRBV15 with TRBJ2-7; the D is unclear. Trimming left V 0 bases short and J 4 bases short, with 4 bases between. This CDR3 comprises 12 residues. CDR1 is LNHNV and CDR2 is YYDKDF in the germline V gene (reference sequence). The CDR3 DNA reads as TGTGCCACCAGCAGAGAGGGGTACGAGCAGTACTTC. Its translation: CATSREGYEQYF. Filled out from reference TRBV15 and TRBJ2-7, the complete variable domain reads DAMVIQNPRYQVTQFGKPVTLSCSQTLNHNVMYWYQQKSSQAPKLLFHYYDKDFNNEADTPDNFQSRRPNTSFCFLDIRSPGLGDTAMYLCATSREGYEQYFGPGTRLTVT.

The chain links TRBV19 to TRBJ1-2; 8 nucleotides align to TRBD1. Unmatched junction bases numbered 10, after V lost 5 bases and J lost 5 bases. This CDR3 region has 15 residues. Per germline, CDR1 LNHDA and CDR2 SQIVND (reference sequence). CDR3: CASSGAGTGQYGYTF. The DNA for the CDR3 is TGTGCCAGTAGTGGGGCCGGGACAGGACAATATGGCTACACCTTC.

This chain links TRBV7-2 with TRBJ2-7; TRBD1 is a possible D gene (6 bases). The CDR3 extends over 13 amino acids. With 7 bases removed from V and 5 bases from J, the gap between germline ends came to 15 bases. Germline loops: CDR1 SGHTA, CDR2 FQGNSA. CDR3 sequence reads: CASNDRLVNEQYF. As DNA, the CDR3 is TGTGCCAGCAACGACAGGTTGGTTAACGAGCAGTACTTC.

V is TRBV6-5 and J is TRBJ2-5; D call uncertain. Trimming pared 6 bases from V and 3 bases from J, leaving 11 bases between. Looked up from germline, CDR1 is MNHEY and CDR2 is SVGAGI. This CDR3 spans 13 amino acids. In nucleotides, the CDR3 is TGTGCCAGCAGAAAGACTCGTAAAGAGACCCAGTACTTC. As protein: CASRKTRKETQYF.

V usage is TRBV9 and J usage is TRBJ1-4, with D perhaps TRBD1 (6 bases). This CDR3 has 14 amino acids. Germline V lookup: CDR1 SGDLS, CDR2 YYNGEE. Trimming took 4 bases from V and 5 from J, leaving 12 bases between them. Here the CDR3 DNA reads TGTGCCAGCAGCCCGACAGGTCAAAATGAAAAACTGTTTTTT. It encodes CASSPTGQNEKLFF.

The chain uses TRBV6-1 and TRBJ2-5, with TRBD2 matching over 8 bases. Matching the DNA end better, TRBJ2-7 makes the J call doubtful. The CDR3 extends over 16 amino acids. The germline CDR1 and CDR2 sequences are MNHNS and SASEGT. Here the CDR3 DNA reads TGTGCCAGCAGTGAAGCGCTTCTAGCGGGTTCCTACGAGCAGTACTTC. Its protein is CASSEALLAGSYEQYF.